This passage covers 7 T cell receptor beta chains from one sample sequenced in a study of T cell repertoires in cytomegalovirus infection. TCRdb reprocessed the reads via MiXCR and lists one record per CDR3 protein. The sample lists some 130,000 distinct CDR3 sequences, 8.8% occurring once. The specimen was PBMCs. These TCRs come from a human donor in good health (CMV status not recorded). Some clones in this sample may be carry-over from other donors' samples.

This clonotype was counted many times. The V and J genes are TRBV20-1 and TRBJ1-1; D ambiguous. Germline CDR1 DFQATT, CDR2 SNEGSKA (reference sequence). V lost 5 bases and J lost 1, with 14 bases in between. This CDR3 is 14 amino acids long. The CDR3: CSARPPGSNTEAFF. For the CDR3, the DNA is TGCAGTGCTCGACCTCCGGGATCGAACACTGAAGCTTTCTTT.

The table lists this clonotype with many counts. The gene calls are TRBV12-3 or TRBV12-4 and TRBJ1-1; 10 positions agree with TRBD1. With V trimmed by 7 bases and J by 5 bases, 10 bases remained unmatched. The CDR3 covers 15 residues. CDR3 coding DNA: TGTGCCAGCACCTCAGGACAGGGGGTTTGGACTGAAGCTTTCTTT. It specifies CASTSGQGVWTEAFF.

J is TRBJ1-1 and V is TRBV20-1; 9 positions match TRBD1. There are 14 residues in the CDR3. V gave up 5 bases and J gave up 4 bases; unmatched junction bases: 8. Germline CDR1 DFQATT, CDR2 SNEGSKA (reference sequence). CDR3 sequence: CSAPGQGRGTEAFF. CDR3 coding DNA: TGCAGTGCTCCGGGACAGGGAAGAGGCACTGAAGCTTTCTTT.

This clonotype was counted ten times or more. The J gene is TRBJ2-3, the V gene TRBV5-4; 12 bases map to TRBD2. Germline lookup yields CDR1 SGHNT and CDR2 YYREEE (reference sequence). The CDR3 runs 17 residues. J lost 4 bases, V lost 3 bases, and 9 bases had no gene match. CDR3 protein: CASSWEPTSGGADTQYF. The CDR3 coding sequence is TGTGCCAGCAGCTGGGAACCGACTAGCGGGGGCGCAGATACGCAGTATTTT.

This chain joins TRBV11-2 and TRBJ1-6; possibly TRBD1 for D (5 bases). Germline V gene data show CDR1 as SGHAT and CDR2 as FQNNGV. V gave up 7 bases and J gave up 13 bases, with 17 bases separating them. The CDR3 runs to 13 residues. DNA of the CDR3: TGTGCCAGCACGGCAGGGAGCCTTCCGCCCCTCCACTTT. This gives the protein CASTAGSLPPLHF. The full variable domain, completed using reference TRBV11-2 and TRBJ1-6, is EAGVAQSPRYKIIEKRQSVAFWCNPISGHATLYWYQQILGQGPKLLIQFQNNGVVDDSQLPKDRFSAERLKGVDSTLKIQPAKLEDSAVYLCASTAGSLPPLHFGNGTRLTVT.

This clonotype was seen repeatedly, ten times or more. The V call is TRBV27, the J call TRBJ2-7; 10 positions match TRBD1. V trimming: 3 bases; J trimming: 3 bases; junction bases outside the gene matches: 8. The length of the CDR3 is 16 residues. Germline-derived CDR1 and CDR2 are MNHEY and SMNVEV (reference sequence). In DNA form, the CDR3 reads TGTGCCAGCAGTTTGGCTTTGGGACAGGGGTACTACGAGCAGTACTTC. Its translation: CASSLALGQGYYEQYF.

Only a few counts were recorded for this clonotype. V and J are TRBV11-2 and TRBJ2-7; possible D gene TRBD1, 5 bases. V was cut by 3 bases and J by 3 bases, with 12 bases left in between. This CDR3 has 14 amino acids. Per germline, CDR1 SGHAT and CDR2 FQNNGV. The CDR3 region is CASSFLTENYEQYF. CDR3 DNA sequence: TGTGCCAGCAGCTTCTTGACAGAAAACTACGAGCAGTACTTC.